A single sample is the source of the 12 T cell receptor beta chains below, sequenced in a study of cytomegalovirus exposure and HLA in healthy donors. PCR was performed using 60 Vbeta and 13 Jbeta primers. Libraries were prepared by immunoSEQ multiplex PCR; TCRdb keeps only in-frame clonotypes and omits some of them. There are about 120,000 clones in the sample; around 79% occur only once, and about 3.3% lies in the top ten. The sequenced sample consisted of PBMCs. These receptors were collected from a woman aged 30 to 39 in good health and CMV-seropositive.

The CDR3 region is CASSFVRSSGNTIYF. In nucleotides, the CDR3 is TGTGCCAGCAGTTTCGTTCGTTCCTCTGGAAACACCATATATTTT. This sequence joins TRBV28 and TRBJ1-3, with D unresolved. The CDR3 sequence is 15 residues long. CDR1 is MDHEN and CDR2 is SYDVKM in the germline V gene. The V end was cut by 3 bases, the J end by 0 bases, with 9 bases between.

CDR3 amino acids: CASCPQAGGTDTQYF. The DNA of the CDR3 is TGTGCCAGCTGCCCTCAGGCGGGGGGCACAGATACGCAGTATTTT. The V and J genes are TRBV27 and TRBJ2-3; 7 bases align to TRBD2. Germline lookup yields CDR1 MNHEY and CDR2 SMNVEV (reference sequence). J lost 1 base, V lost 8 bases, and 9 bases had no gene match. The CDR3 runs to 15 residues.

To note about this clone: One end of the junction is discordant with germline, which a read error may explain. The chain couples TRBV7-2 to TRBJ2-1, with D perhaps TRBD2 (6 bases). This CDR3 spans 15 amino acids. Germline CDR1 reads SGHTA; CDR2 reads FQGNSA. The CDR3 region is CASRLGDLTYNEQFF. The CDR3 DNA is TGTGCCAGCAGATTAGGGGACTTAACCTACAATGAGCAGTTCTTC.

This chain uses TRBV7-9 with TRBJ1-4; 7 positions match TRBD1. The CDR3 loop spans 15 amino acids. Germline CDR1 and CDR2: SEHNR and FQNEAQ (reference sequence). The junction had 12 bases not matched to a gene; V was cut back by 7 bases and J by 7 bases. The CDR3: CASMRLGQGGEKLFF. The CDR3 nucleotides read TGTGCCAGCATGCGCTTGGGCCAGGGGGGTGAAAAACTGTTTTTT.

The chain's CDR3 is CASSPPGGYNEQFF. The CDR3 nucleotides are TGTGCCAGCAGCCCCCCCGGGGGCTACAATGAGCAGTTCTTC. This chain connects TRBV6-5 to TRBJ2-1; TRBD2 is a possible D gene (6 bases). The V end was cut by 6 bases, the J end by 3 bases, with 12 bases between. Germline loops: CDR1 MNHEY, CDR2 SVGAGI. The CDR3 extends over 14 amino acids.

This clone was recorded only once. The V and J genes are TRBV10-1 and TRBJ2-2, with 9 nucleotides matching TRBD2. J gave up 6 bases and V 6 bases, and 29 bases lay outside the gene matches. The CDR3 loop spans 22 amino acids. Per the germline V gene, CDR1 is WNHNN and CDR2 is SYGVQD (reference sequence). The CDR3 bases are TGCGCCAGCAGCGCCTATCGGACTAGCGAAAATTCCCCGAAAGGTCAAGCCGGGGAGCTGTTTTTT. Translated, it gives CASSAYRTSENSPKGQAGELFF.

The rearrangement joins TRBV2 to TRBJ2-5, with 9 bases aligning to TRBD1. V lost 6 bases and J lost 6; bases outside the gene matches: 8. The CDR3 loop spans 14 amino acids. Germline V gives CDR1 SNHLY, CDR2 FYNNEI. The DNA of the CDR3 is TGTGCCAGCAGGCCGGGACAGGGCATAAAGACCCAGTACTTC. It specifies CASRPGQGIKTQYF.

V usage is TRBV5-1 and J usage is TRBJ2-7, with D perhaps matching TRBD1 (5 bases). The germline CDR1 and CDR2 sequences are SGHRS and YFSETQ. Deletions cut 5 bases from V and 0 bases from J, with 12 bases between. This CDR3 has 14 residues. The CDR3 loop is CASREQGSSYEQYF. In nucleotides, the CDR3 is TGCGCCAGCAGGGAGCAGGGAAGCTCCTACGAGCAGTACTTC.

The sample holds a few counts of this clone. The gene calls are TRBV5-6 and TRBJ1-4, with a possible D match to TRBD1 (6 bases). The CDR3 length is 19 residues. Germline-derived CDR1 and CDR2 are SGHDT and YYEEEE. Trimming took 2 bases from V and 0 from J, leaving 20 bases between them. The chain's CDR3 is CASSLAEDQGSATNEKLFF. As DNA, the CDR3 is TGTGCCAGCAGCTTAGCCGAAGATCAGGGGTCTGCAACTAATGAAAAACTGTTTTTT.

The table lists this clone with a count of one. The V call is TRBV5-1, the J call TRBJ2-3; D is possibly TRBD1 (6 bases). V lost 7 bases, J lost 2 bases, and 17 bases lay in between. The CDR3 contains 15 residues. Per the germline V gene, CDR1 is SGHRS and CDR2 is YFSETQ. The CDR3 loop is CASAPLGTNTDTQYF. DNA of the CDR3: TGCGCCAGCGCTCCTCTAGGGACAAACACAGATACGCAGTATTTT.

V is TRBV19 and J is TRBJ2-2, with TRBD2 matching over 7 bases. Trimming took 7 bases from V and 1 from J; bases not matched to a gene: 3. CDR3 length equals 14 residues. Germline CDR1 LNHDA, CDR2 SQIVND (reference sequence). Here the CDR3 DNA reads TGTGCCAGTAAGCGGGGCCAGAACACCGGGGAGCTGTTTTTT. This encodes CASKRGQNTGELFF.

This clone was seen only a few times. The CDR3 DNA is TGTGCCAGCAGTGTACAGGGGGCGTCCTCCCCCGGGCGGGGTAACTATGGCTACACCTTC. Protein sequence: CASSVQGASSPGRGNYGYTF. This sequence joins TRBV28 and TRBJ1-2; 9 bases align to TRBD1. V shed 5 bases and J 1 base; nucleotides not matched to a gene: 20. This CDR3 has 20 amino acids. From germline, CDR1 is MDHEN and CDR2 SYDVKM.